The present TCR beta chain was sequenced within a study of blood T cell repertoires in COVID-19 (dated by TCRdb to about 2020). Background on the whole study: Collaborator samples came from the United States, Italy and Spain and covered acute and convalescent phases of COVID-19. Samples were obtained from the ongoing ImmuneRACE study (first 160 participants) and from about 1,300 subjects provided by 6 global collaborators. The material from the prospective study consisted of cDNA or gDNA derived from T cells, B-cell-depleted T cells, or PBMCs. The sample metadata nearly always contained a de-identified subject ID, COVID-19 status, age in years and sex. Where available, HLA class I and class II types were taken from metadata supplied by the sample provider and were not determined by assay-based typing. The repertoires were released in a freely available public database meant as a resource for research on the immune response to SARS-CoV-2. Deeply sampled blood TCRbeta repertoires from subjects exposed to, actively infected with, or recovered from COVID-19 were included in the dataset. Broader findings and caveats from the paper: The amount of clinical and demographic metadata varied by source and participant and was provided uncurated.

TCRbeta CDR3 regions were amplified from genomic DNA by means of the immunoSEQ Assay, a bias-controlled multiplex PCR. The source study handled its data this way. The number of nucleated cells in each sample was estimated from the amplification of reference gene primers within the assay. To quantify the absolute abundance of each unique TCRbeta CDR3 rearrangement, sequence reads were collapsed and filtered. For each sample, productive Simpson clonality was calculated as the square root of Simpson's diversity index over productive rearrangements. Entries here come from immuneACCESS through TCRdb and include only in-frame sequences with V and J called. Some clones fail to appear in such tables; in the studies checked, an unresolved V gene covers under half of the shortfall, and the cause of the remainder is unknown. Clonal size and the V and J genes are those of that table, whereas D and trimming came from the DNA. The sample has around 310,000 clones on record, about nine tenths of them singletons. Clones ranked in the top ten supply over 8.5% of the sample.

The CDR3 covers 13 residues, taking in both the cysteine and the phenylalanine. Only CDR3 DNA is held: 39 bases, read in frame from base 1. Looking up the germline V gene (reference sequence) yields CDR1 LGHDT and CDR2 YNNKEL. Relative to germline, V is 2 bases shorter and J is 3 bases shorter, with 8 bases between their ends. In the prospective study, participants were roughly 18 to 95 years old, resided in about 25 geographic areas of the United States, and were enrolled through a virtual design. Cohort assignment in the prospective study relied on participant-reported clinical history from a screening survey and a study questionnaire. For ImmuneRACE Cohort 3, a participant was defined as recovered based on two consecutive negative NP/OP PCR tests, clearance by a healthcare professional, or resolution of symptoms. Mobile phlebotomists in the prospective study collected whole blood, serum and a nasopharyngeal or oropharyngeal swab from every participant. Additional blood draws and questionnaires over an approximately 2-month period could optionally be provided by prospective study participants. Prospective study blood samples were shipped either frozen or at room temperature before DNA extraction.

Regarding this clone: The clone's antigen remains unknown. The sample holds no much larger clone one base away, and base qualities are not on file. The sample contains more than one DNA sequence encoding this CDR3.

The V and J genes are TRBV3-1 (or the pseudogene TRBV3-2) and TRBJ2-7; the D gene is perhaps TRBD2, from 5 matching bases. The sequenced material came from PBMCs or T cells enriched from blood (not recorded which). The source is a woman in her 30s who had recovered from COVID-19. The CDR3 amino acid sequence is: CASSQSGGYEQYF. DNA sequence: TGTGCCAGCAGCCAAAGTGGAGGCTACGAGCAGTACTTC.